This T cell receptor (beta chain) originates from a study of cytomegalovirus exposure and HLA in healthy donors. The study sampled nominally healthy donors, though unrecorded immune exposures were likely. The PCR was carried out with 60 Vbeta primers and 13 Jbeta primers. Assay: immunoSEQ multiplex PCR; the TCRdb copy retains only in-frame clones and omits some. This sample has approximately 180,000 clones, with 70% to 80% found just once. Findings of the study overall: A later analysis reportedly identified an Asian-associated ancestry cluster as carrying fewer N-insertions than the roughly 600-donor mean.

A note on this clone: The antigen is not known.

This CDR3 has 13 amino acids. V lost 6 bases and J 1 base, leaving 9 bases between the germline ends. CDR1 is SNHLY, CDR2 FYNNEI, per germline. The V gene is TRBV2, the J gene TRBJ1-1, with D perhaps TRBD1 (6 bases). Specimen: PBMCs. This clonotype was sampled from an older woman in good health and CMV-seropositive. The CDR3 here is CASRTRGNTEAFF. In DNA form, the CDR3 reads TGTGCCAGCAGGACCAGGGGGAACACTGAAGCTTTCTTT.